The 8 T cell receptor beta chains below come from one sample, sequenced in a study of T-cell reconstitution after alpha-beta-depleted transplantation in children. A TCRbeta library incorporating unique molecular identifiers was prepared. TCRdb processed the PCR reads anew with MiXCR; each CDR3 protein has one entry. Of 250,000 to 400,000 distinct CDR3 sequences in the sample, more than 20% were seen once. Material: PBMCs, mostly from graft donor cells, obtained 180 days after TCRalphabeta/CD19-depleted stem cell transplant. These receptor sequences come from a male patient under 18 who had a stem cell transplant for acute lymphoblastic leukemia, so the T cells may come from the graft donor.

This clonotype was seen a few times. The CDR3 DNA is TGTGCCAGCAGTTTATTACGGCTAGCTAACTATGGCTACACCTTC. It codes for CASSLLRLANYGYTF. This sequence joins TRBV12-3 or TRBV12-4 and TRBJ1-2; D not certain. The CDR3 is 15 amino acids. Trimming removed 2 bases at V and 0 bases at J, with 10 bases between.

The chain is built from TRBV10-3 and TRBJ2-7, with D possibly called TRBD1 or TRBD2 (5 bases each). From germline, CDR1 is ENHRY and CDR2 SYGVKD. The ends were cut back, 2 bases at V and 0 bases at J, with 14 bases in the middle. The CDR3 length is 16 residues. The CDR3 is CAISETVGRISYEQYF. CDR3 sequence (DNA): TGTGCCATCAGTGAGACCGTGGGACGGATCTCCTACGAGCAGTACTTC.

The J gene is TRBJ2-1, the V gene TRBV5-1, with TRBD1 identical over 11 bases. Germline CDR1 and CDR2: SGHRS and YFSETQ. Trimming removed 0 bases from V and 7 bases from J; junction bases left unmatched: 6. The CDR3 contains 16 residues. The CDR3 sequence is CASSLAKGTGGNEQFF. The DNA for the CDR3 is TGCGCCAGCAGCTTGGCCAAGGGGACAGGGGGAAATGAGCAGTTCTTC. The variable domain in full, with the rest retrieved from reference TRBV5-1 and TRBJ2-1, is KAGVTQTPRYLIKTRGQQVTLSCSPISGHRSVSWYQQTPGQGLQFLFEYFSETQRNKGNFPGRFSGRQFSNSRSEMNVSTLELGDSALYLCASSLAKGTGGNEQFFGPGTRLTVL.

This chain connects TRBV5-6 to TRBJ2-1; 8 bases map to TRBD2. The CDR3 sequence is 14 residues long. The trim removed 4 bases at V and 6 bases at J, leaving 6 bases unmatched. Germline CDR1 SGHDT, CDR2 YYEEEE. The chain's CDR3 is CASSKGLVINEQFF. As DNA, the CDR3 is TGTGCCAGCAGCAAGGGACTAGTCATCAATGAGCAGTTCTTC.

The V gene is TRBV4-2, the J gene TRBJ2-1, with TRBD1 identical over 8 bases. CDR1 is LGHNA and CDR2 is YNFKEQ in the germline V gene. V dropped 0 bases and J dropped 10; count of bases not matched to a gene: 8. The CDR3 totals 15 residues. CDR3 nucleotides: TGTGCCAGCAGCCAAGATCAGGCGACAGGGGAAGAGCAGTTCTTC. Its protein product is CASSQDQATGEEQFF.

The V call is TRBV20-1, the J call TRBJ2-7; 10 bases line up with TRBD1. CDR1 and CDR2 (germline): DFQATT, SNEGSKA (reference sequence). This CDR3 region has 13 residues. V gave up 0 bases and J gave up 6 bases; unmatched junction bases: 2. CDR3 sequence (DNA): TGCAGTGCTAGAGACCGGACAGGGGGCGAGCAGTACTTC. It translates to CSARDRTGGEQYF.

This rearrangement joins TRBV6-1 to TRBJ2-1, with D perhaps matching TRBD2 (5 bases). This CDR3 has 13 residues. V lost 5 bases and J 4 bases, leaving 9 bases between the germline ends. CDR1 is MNHNS and CDR2 is SASEGT in the germline V gene. DNA of the CDR3: TGTGCCAGCAGTACGGACTCTTACAATGAGCAGTTCTTC. Its protein is CASSTDSYNEQFF.

This clonotype was found a few times. V and J are TRBV27 and TRBJ1-1; 8 bases align to TRBD1. Germline V gene lookup returns CDR1 MNHEY and CDR2 SMNVEV (reference sequence). This CDR3 contains 15 residues. The J segment lost 0 bases and the V segment lost 5 bases, leaving 5 bases of the junction unmatched. Here the CDR3 reads CASSARQGMNTEAFF. The CDR3 DNA is TGTGCCAGCAGTGCCCGACAGGGGATGAACACTGAAGCTTTCTTT.